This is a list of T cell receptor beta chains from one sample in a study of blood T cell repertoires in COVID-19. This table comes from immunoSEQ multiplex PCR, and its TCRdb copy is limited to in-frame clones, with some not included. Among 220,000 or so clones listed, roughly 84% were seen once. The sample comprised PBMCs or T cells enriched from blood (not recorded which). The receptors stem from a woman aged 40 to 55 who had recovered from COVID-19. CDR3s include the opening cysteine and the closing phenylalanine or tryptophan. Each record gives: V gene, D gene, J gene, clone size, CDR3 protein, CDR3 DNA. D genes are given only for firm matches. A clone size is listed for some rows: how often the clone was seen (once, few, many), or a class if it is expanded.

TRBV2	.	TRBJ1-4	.	CASDQSRGNEKLFF	TGTGCCAGCGACCAGTCCAGGGGAAATGAAAAACTGTTTTTT
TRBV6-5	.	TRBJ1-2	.	CASSLTGFKGGYTF	TGTGCCAGCAGTCTGACGGGGTTTAAAGGCGGCTACACCTTC
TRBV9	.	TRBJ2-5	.	CASSKNPEETQYF	TGTGCCAGCAGCAAAAATCCCGAAGAGACCCAGTACTTC
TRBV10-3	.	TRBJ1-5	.	CAISGGLGRPQHF	TGTGCCATCAGTGGAGGGTTGGGTCGGCCCCAGCATTTT
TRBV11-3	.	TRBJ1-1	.	CASSSGAGAMNTEAFF	TGTGCCAGCAGCTCCGGAGCGGGGGCAATGAACACTGAAGCTTTCTTT
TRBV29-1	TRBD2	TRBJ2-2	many	CSVDTSETNTGELFF	TGCAGCGTTGATACTAGCGAGACGAACACCGGGGAGCTGTTTTTT
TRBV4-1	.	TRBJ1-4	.	CASSQVGQGREKLFF	TGCGCCAGCAGCCAAGTGGGGCAGGGTAGAGAAAAACTGTTTTTT
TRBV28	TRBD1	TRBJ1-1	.	CASSVRNRGPLLNTEAFF	TGTGCCAGCAGTGTAAGGAACAGGGGCCCCTTATTGAACACTGAAGCTTTCTTT
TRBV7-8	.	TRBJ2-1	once	CASSLGTGREGNEQFF	TGTGCCAGCAGCTTGGGTACAGGGAGGGAGGGCAATGAGCAGTTCTTC
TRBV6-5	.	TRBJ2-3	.	CASRRDGPSTDTQYF	TGTGCCAGCAGGCGGGACGGCCCTAGCACAGATACGCAGTATTTT
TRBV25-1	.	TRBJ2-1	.	CATSREHNEQFF	TGTGCCACGTCCCGGGAGCACAATGAGCAGTTCTTC
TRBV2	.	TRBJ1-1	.	CASSLKGVRTEAFF	TGTGCCAGCAGTTTAAAGGGGGTAAGGACTGAAGCTTTCTTT
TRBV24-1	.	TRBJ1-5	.	CATGPRGVSNQPQHF	TGTGCCACCGGCCCCCGGGGGGTAAGCAATCAGCCCCAGCATTTT
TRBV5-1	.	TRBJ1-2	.	CASSLGQPAAKGYTF	TGCGCCAGCAGCTTGGGACAGCCCGCGGCGAAGGGCTACACCTTC
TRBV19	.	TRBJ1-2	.	CASSNQGDTSYGYTF	TGTGCCAGTAGCAATCAAGGGGACACATCCTATGGCTACACCTTC
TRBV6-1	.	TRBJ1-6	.	CASSDPQGGGGSSPLHF	TGTGCCAGCAGTGACCCCCAAGGGGGGGGAGGGAGCTCACCCCTCCACTTT
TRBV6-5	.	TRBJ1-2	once	CAIGGAFGYTF	TGTGCCATAGGGGGGGCGTTCGGCTACACCTTC
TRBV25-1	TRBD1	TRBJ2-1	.	CASSEVGQGSSYNEQFF	TGTGCCAGCAGTGAGGTGGGACAGGGTAGCTCCTACAATGAGCAGTTCTTC
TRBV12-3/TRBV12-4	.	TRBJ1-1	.	CASTISGLAAFF	TGTGCCAGCACCATTTCTGGGCTCGCGGCTTTCTTT
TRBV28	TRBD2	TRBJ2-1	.	CASSFVAGAYNEQFF	TGTGCCAGCAGTTTCGTAGCGGGAGCCTACAATGAGCAGTTCTTC
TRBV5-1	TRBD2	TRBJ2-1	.	CASSWRLAGVVNEQFF	TGCGCCAGCAGCTGGCGACTAGCGGGAGTCGTTAATGAGCAGTTCTTC
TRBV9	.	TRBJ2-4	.	CASSASRDKNIQYF	TGTGCCAGCAGCGCCTCTCGGGATAAAAACATTCAGTACTTC
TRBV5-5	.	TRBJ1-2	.	CASSFFDVGDGYTF	TGTGCCAGCAGCTTCTTTGATGTCGGGGATGGCTACACCTTC
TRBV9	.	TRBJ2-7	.	CASSVEGTPHYEQYF	TGTGCCAGCAGCGTAGAAGGGACACCGCACTACGAGCAGTACTTC
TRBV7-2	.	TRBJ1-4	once	CASSLVVQSTNEKLFF	TGTGCCAGCAGCTTAGTAGTACAGTCAACTAATGAAAAACTGTTTTTT
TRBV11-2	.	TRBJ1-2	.	CASSLQGIDHYTF	TGTGCCAGCAGCTTACAGGGCATAGACCACTACACCTTC